The clone carrying this TCR beta chain was found once. As handled by the study authors: Nucleated cell counts were estimated from reference gene primer amplification. Method: immunoSEQ multiplex PCR; TCRdb's copy keeps in-frame clones and lacks some. V, J and clone size were drawn from that table, and D and trimming were deduced from the DNA. The sample contains fewer than 200,000 clones, under 90% of which appear only once. This sample is part of a study of blood T cell repertoires in COVID-19. Study-wide background: Acute and convalescent COVID-19 specimens originated in the United States, Italy and Spain. PBMCs, B-cell-depleted T cells, or T cells provided the cDNA or gDNA that made up the material.

In germline, CDR1 is SGHKS, CDR2 YYEKEE (reference sequence). CDR3 length: 15 residues. V was cut by 0 bases and J by 8 bases, with 17 bases left in between. The sequenced material came from peripheral blood. The chain recombines TRBV5-5 with TRBJ1-2, with D tentatively TRBD1 (5 bases). The TCR sequence derives from a woman of 80 years or more with acute or convalescent COVID-19. CDR3 DNA sequence: TGTGCCAGCAGCTTGGACAGGATAAAAAGCAGAGGCTACACCTTC. Protein product: CASSLDRIKSRGYTF.